The 7 T cell receptor beta chains below all came from one sample that was sequenced in a study of OX40 agonist ivuxolimab in advanced cancers. Clones were read by immunoSEQ multiplex PCR, and TCRdb kept only the in-frame ones, dropping some. Seen here are 90,000 to 120,000 clones, approximately 89% observed once, and the top ten hold 0.95% to 1.5%. The sequencing here drew on CD4+ or CD8+ T cells sorted from blood, taken in a trial of the OX40 agonist ivuxolimab. The receptors shown here come from an adult with an advanced solid tumor such as melanoma, head and neck, liver or kidney cancer.

Only one count was recorded for this clone. The chain joins TRBV7-9 to TRBJ2-1, with 11 bases that match TRBD2. The germline CDR1 and CDR2 sequences are SEHNR and FQNEAQ (reference sequence). CDR3 length equals 16 residues. V gave up 4 bases and J gave up 8 bases; unmatched junction bases: 10. The CDR3 nucleotides read TGTGCCAGCAGCTCTACACTAGCGGGAGCGCATTATGAGCAGTTCTTC. Translation gives CASSSTLAGAHYEQFF.

This sequence joins TRBV6-5 and TRBJ2-1; 7 positions match TRBD1. The CDR3 is 15 amino acids. The trim removed 8 bases at V and 8 bases at J, leaving 15 bases unmatched. Germline-derived CDR1 and CDR2 are MNHEY and SVGAGI. This CDR3 is CASGVIRGREDEQFF. In DNA form, the CDR3 reads TGTGCCAGCGGGGTTATTAGGGGGCGCGAGGATGAGCAGTTCTTC.

The chain uses TRBV5-6 and TRBJ1-1; D remains ambiguous. The germline gives CDR1 SGHDT, CDR2 YYEEEE. With 4 bases removed from V and 10 bases from J, the gap between germline ends came to 17 bases. This CDR3 has 13 amino acids. The CDR3 DNA is TGTGCCAGCAGCCCTGGTGGTGGGAGCCCAGCTTTCTTT. Translated: CASSPGGGSPAFF. Full variable domain (missing parts from reference TRBV5-6 and TRBJ1-1): DAGVTQSPTHLIKTRGQQVTLRCSPKSGHDTVSWYQQALGQGPQFIFQYYEEEERQRGNFPDRFSGHQFPNYSSELNVNALLLGDSALYLCASSPGGGSPAFFGQGTRLTVV.

This chain connects TRBV30 to TRBJ1-6, with D unclear. The germline V gene has CDR1 GTSNPN and CDR2 SVGIG (reference sequence). Between the trimmed V and J ends, which lost 0 bases and 10 bases, there was a span of 7 bases. The CDR3 runs to 12 residues. DNA for the CDR3: TGTGCCTGGAGTGTACAAGGATCACCCCTCCACTTT. Amino acid sequence: CAWSVQGSPLHF.

This clone was observed a few times. The chain is built from TRBV6-5 and TRBJ1-6, with TRBD1 matching 9 bases. The CDR3 runs to 15 residues. The junction had 7 bases not matched to a gene; V was cut back by 6 bases and J by 7 bases. Looked up from germline, CDR1 is MNHEY and CDR2 is SVGAGI. As DNA, the CDR3 is TGTGCCAGCAGAACAGGGGGCGCGAAGAATTCACCCCTCCACTTT. Its translation: CASRTGGAKNSPLHF.

This chain connects TRBV6-5 to TRBJ1-2, with TRBD1 matching 7 bases. Losses at the gene ends were 8 bases for V and 8 bases for J; bases not matched to a gene: 11. The CDR3 extends over 13 amino acids. From germline, CDR1 is MNHEY and CDR2 SVGAGI. CDR3 residues: CASWDRPFRGYTF. The CDR3 bases are TGTGCCAGCTGGGACAGACCTTTTAGGGGCTACACCTTC.

The J gene is TRBJ2-3, the V gene TRBV9, with 8 bases fitting TRBD1. The CDR3 runs to 15 residues. Germline CDR1 SGDLS, CDR2 YYNGEE. After removal of 2 bases from V and 3 bases from J, the junction contained 5 bases not matched to a gene. The CDR3 DNA sequence: TGTGCCAGCAGCGTTGACCGGACAGGGACAGATACGCAGTATTTT. It translates to CASSVDRTGTDTQYF.